The rows below give T cell receptor beta chains drawn from one sample of a study of CD8 T cells in Susac syndrome. TCRdb re-analysed the immunoSEQ multiplex PCR reads in MiXCR, keeping a single row per CDR3 protein. Here the sample spans 190,000 or so distinct CDR3 sequences, 85% to 95% being singletons. Sample: CD4+ T cells from PBMCs. These receptors were collected from a human donor with multiple sclerosis. The CDR3 runs from the conserved cysteine through the conserved F or W. A D gene is named only where the DNA matches it firmly. Some rows mark clone size as missing; the rest say once, few, many or name a class of expanded clone.

>-|-|TRBJ1-1|TRBV30
TGTGCCTGGAGGGCAGGGATGAACACTGAAGCTTTCTTT
CAWRAGMNTEAFF
>-|TRBD2|TRBJ2-1|TRBV7-9
TGTGCCAGCAGCTTAGGGGTAGGAACTAGCGGGGGCAATGAGCAGTTCTTC
CASSLGVGTSGGNEQFF
>-|-|TRBJ2-7|TRBV6-5
TGTGCCAGCAGGGACAGTTTTTCTCAGTACTTC
CASRDSFSQYF
>-|TRBD2|TRBJ2-7|TRBV10-2
TGCGCCAGCAGCGGGACTAGCGCCTACGAGCAGTACTTC
CASSGTSAYEQYF
>-|-|TRBJ2-3|TRBV12-3/TRBV12-4
TGTGCCAGCAGTTTCGGTCACACAGATACGCAGTATTTT
CASSFGHTDTQYF
>once|TRBD1|TRBJ2-7|TRBV12-3/TRBV12-4
TGTGCCAGTAGTTCCGCTGGACAGGGGGCGAGCGAGCAGTACTTC
CASSSAGQGASEQYF
>-|-|TRBJ2-3|TRBV7-8
TGTGCCAGCAGTGCGGGGAACACAGATACGCAGTATTTT
CASSAGNTDTQYF
>-|-|TRBJ2-3|TRBV20-1
TGCAGTGCCCAAGGGAGGAGAGGCAGCACAGATACGCAGTATTTT
CSAQGRRGSTDTQYF
>-|-|TRBJ2-7|TRBV29-1
TGCAGCGTCGGGGTCTCAGGATCCTACGAGCAGTACTTC
CSVGVSGSYEQYF
>-|TRBD2|TRBJ2-5|TRBV5-4
TGTGCCAGCAGCCGCGGACTAGCGGAAGAGACCCAGTACTTC
CASSRGLAEETQYF
>-|-|TRBJ1-1|TRBV3-1
TGTGCCAGCAGCCAGAAGAGGGCTAAAGCTTTCTTT
CASSQKRAKAFF
>-|-|TRBJ2-7|TRBV20-1
TGCAGTGCCGCCCAGTACGAGCAGTACTTC
CSAAQYEQYF
>-|-|TRBJ1-1|TRBV29-1
TGCAGCGTTGAAGATTCGGAAGTAAAAGCTTTCTTT
CSVEDSEVKAFF
>-|TRBD2|TRBJ2-1|TRBV5-1
TGCGCCAGCAGCTTGGTGTCGGGGGGGAATGAGCAGTTCTTC
CASSLVSGGNEQFF
>-|-|TRBJ1-1|TRBV5-1
TGCGCCAGCAGCTTAGCTTGGGACACTGAAGCTTTCTTT
CASSLAWDTEAFF
>-|-|TRBJ1-1|TRBV29-1
TGCAGCTCCGGTCGGGGAGTAACTGAAGCTTTCTTT
CSSGRGVTEAFF
>-|-|TRBJ1-6|TRBV2
TGTGCCAGCAGGGTGGAGCCGGCTTCACCCCTCCACTTT
CASRVEPASPLHF
>-|-|TRBJ2-3|TRBV5-1
TGCGCCAGCAGCTTCGGGGTGCCGGGCACAGATACGCAGTATTTT
CASSFGVPGTDTQYF
>once|TRBD2|TRBJ2-3|TRBV20-1
TGCAGTGCTAGGACTAGCGGGGTACAAGATACGCAGTATTTT
CSARTSGVQDTQYF
>-|TRBD1|TRBJ2-4|TRBV27
TGTGCCAGCACCCTGACAGGGGTCTTAGCCAAAAACATTCAGTACTTC
CASTLTGVLAKNIQYF
>-|-|TRBJ2-5|TRBV4-2
TGTGCCAGCAGCCAAAACGGGGTAGAGACCCAGTACTTC
CASSQNGVETQYF
>-|-|TRBJ1-5|TRBV29-1
TGCAGCGTTGCCTTGGGGGATCAGCCCCAGCATTTT
CSVALGDQPQHF
>-|TRBD1|TRBJ2-3|TRBV9
TGTGCCAGCAGCCCCTCAGGACAGGGCTGGGCAGATACGCAGTATTTT
CASSPSGQGWADTQYF
>-|-|TRBJ2-1|TRBV9
TGTGCCAGCAGCGTACGTTGGGAGAACCATGAGCAGTTCTTC
CASSVRWENHEQFF
>-|TRBD1|TRBJ1-6|TRBV7-3
TGTGCCAGCAGCTTCTCCGGGACAGGGAGGCCACCCCTCCACTTT
CASSFSGTGRPPLHF
>-|-|TRBJ1-1|TRBV7-9
TGTGCCAGCAGCTCGGGGGCCCTGAACACTGAAGCTTTCTTT
CASSSGALNTEAFF
>-|-|TRBJ2-6|TRBV6-5
TGTGCCAGCAGTTACGACAGCTCTGGGGCCAACGTCCTGACTTTC
CASSYDSSGANVLTF
>-|-|TRBJ2-1|TRBV18
TGTGCCAGCTCACCAGCGGGGGCGGGAGAGCAGTTCTTC
CASSPAGAGEQFF
>-|-|TRBJ2-6|TRBV19
TGTGCCAGTAGTATAAGGCAGGGGTTGGCCGGGGCCAACGTCCTGACTTTC
CASSIRQGLAGANVLTF
>-|-|TRBJ2-1|TRBV19
TGTGCCACGAAACGGGGGGCAAGCAATGAGCAGTTCTTC
CATKRGASNEQFF
>once|-|TRBJ2-7|TRBV11-2
TGTGCCAGCAGCCTGGGTGCAGGGGTTGGGCAGTACTTC
CASSLGAGVGQYF
>-|-|TRBJ2-5|TRBV12-3/TRBV12-4
TGTGCCAGCAGTTTACGGGGAGGGGGCCAAGAGACCCAGTACTTC
CASSLRGGGQETQYF
>-|-|TRBJ1-2|TRBV11-2
TGTGCCAGCAGCTCCCTTATGGGCTATGGCTACACCTTC
CASSSLMGYGYTF
>-|TRBD1|TRBJ2-5|TRBV20-1
TGCAGTGCAAGGACAGGGGGGGAGACCCAGTACTTC
CSARTGGETQYF
>-|TRBD1|TRBJ1-2|TRBV30
TGTGCCTGGACGAGACAGGGGGCTACTGGCTACACCTTC
CAWTRQGATGYTF
>once|TRBD1|TRBJ2-1|TRBV24-1
TGTGCCACCAGTGACCCGGGACAGGTAAACAATGCGCAGTTCTTC
CATSDPGQVNNAQFF
>once|-|TRBJ2-7|TRBV5-1
TGCGCCAGCAGCGGACGGTCTGGCTACGAGCAGTACTTC
CASSGRSGYEQYF
>few|-|TRBJ1-5|TRBV4-2
TGTGCCAGCAGCCAAGACAGGGATCAGCCCCAGCATTTT
CASSQDRDQPQHF
>-|TRBD1|TRBJ2-1|TRBV5-1
TGCGCCAGCAGCTCGGGACAGGGGGCCTATGAGCAGTTCTTC
CASSSGQGAYEQFF
>-|-|TRBJ2-2|TRBV11-2
TGTGCCAGCAGCTCCTTCGCCACCGGGGAGCTGTTTTTT
CASSSFATGELFF
>-|-|TRBJ1-1|TRBV25-1
TGTGCCAGCAGTGAATTTGGGGCGAACACTGAAGCTTTCTTT
CASSEFGANTEAFF
>-|TRBD1|TRBJ2-4|TRBV30
TGTGCCTGGACCGGACAGGGGTGGAACATTCAGTACTTC
CAWTGQGWNIQYF